The 22 T cell receptor beta chains below come from one sample, sequenced in a study of T cell responses to AZD1222 COVID-19 vaccine (dated by TCRdb to the early 2020s). In the paper's terms, the time point label means: baseline before first vaccination. Libraries were constructed by the immunoSEQ multiplex PCR assay. TCRdb took this table from immuneACCESS and kept in-frame rearrangements with V and J called. Such tables lack part of the clones; where checked against another copy, unresolved V genes explain under half of the gap, and the rest is unexplained. Within this sample are just under 95,000 clones, with more than 75% of them counted one time only. Of the sample, about 20% falls within the top ten clones. The sample was peripheral blood, taken on day 0 of AZD1222 vaccination. All receptors come from an adult in good health.

The chain employs TRBV27 and TRBJ2-7; D gene ambiguous. V was clipped by 1 base and J by 7 bases, with 17 bases between them. The germline V gene has CDR1 MNHEY and CDR2 SMNVEV (reference sequence). CDR3 size: 15 residues. The CDR3 bases are TGTGCCAGCAGTTTATTAGGCAGCCAGCGATCTGAGCAGTACTTC. Its protein is CASSLLGSQRSEQYF.

The count of this clone is one. In DNA form, the CDR3 reads TGCGCCAGCAGCTTGGTGCGGGGGCTGAGGGAGACCCAGTACTTC. The encoded protein is CASSLVRGLRETQYF. V is TRBV5-1 and J is TRBJ2-5, with a possible D match to TRBD2 (7 bases). The CDR3 is made up of 15 amino acids. From germline, CDR1 is SGHRS and CDR2 YFSETQ. Trimming took off 0 bases at V and 5 bases at J, with 14 bases between the two ends.

The J gene is TRBJ1-2, the V gene TRBV6-2 or TRBV6-3, with TRBD1 matching over 7 bases. Germline CDR1 is MNHEY and CDR2 is SVGEGT. The ends lost 2 bases at V and 2 bases at J; junction bases unmatched: 5. CDR3 length: 15 amino acids. CDR3 DNA sequence: TGTGCCAGCAGTTACACCCTGGACAGGAACTATGGCTACACCTTC. Translated: CASSYTLDRNYGYTF.

V is TRBV29-1 and J is TRBJ2-1; 10 bases are a match to TRBD2. The CDR3 runs 13 residues. J gave up 5 bases and V 4 bases, and 2 bases lay outside the gene matches. The germline CDR1 and CDR2 sequences are SQVTM and ANQGSEA. The chain's CDR3 is CSVGGLADNEQFF. As DNA, the CDR3 is TGCAGCGTTGGTGGACTAGCGGACAATGAGCAGTTCTTC.

The chain combines TRBV3-1 (or the pseudogene TRBV3-2) with TRBJ1-2; D is undetermined. V shed 4 bases and J shed 8 bases, with 11 bases lying between them. Germline V CDR1 and CDR2: LGHDT, YNNKEL (reference sequence). This CDR3 contains 12 residues. The CDR3 region has the DNA TGTGCCAGCAGCCCAGGTCTGGTCGGCTACACCTTC. Residues: CASSPGLVGYTF.

CDR3 amino acids: CASSLGQGGREQYF. The CDR3 DNA reads as TGTGCCAGCTCCCTGGGACAGGGTGGACGCGAGCAGTACTTC. The chain couples TRBV18 to TRBJ2-7, with 9 bases lining up with TRBD1. This CDR3 is 14 amino acids long. Trimming at V came to 6 bases and at J to 6 bases, leaving 9 bases not matched to a gene. Germline-derived CDR1 and CDR2 are KGHSH and LQKENI.

Regarding this clone: One junction end disagrees with the germline gene, perhaps due to a read error. The chain employs TRBV4-1 and TRBJ1-2; 11 bases align to TRBD1. This CDR3 spans 16 amino acids. The germline V gene has CDR1 MGHRA and CDR2 YSYEKL. CDR3 bases: TGCGCCAGCAGCCAATCGGGACAGGGGGATCTTTCTATTCTTGCCTTC. It codes for CASSQSGQGDLSILAF.

The rearrangement uses TRBV10-3 and TRBJ2-7, with 7 bases identical to TRBD1. The CDR3 is 13 amino acids. Germline V gene data show CDR1 as ENHRY and CDR2 as SYGVKD. The trim removed 6 bases at V and 5 bases at J, leaving 7 bases unmatched. CDR3 sequence: CAISRGQADEQYF. CDR3 nucleotides: TGTGCCATCAGCCGCGGACAGGCCGACGAGCAGTACTTC.

This chain links TRBV6-5 with TRBJ2-7; weak D call: TRBD1 (6 bases). This CDR3 is 14 amino acids long. Deletions cut 6 bases from V and 0 bases from J, with 12 bases between. The germline V gene encodes CDR1 MNHEY and CDR2 SVGAGI. For the CDR3, the DNA is TGTGCCAGCAGATTACAGGGTGGCTCCTACGAGCAGTACTTC. Protein sequence: CASRLQGGSYEQYF.

The chain recombines TRBV6-5 with TRBJ2-7; D gene unclear. This CDR3 is 13 amino acids long. The V gene's germline CDR1 is MNHEY and CDR2 SVGAGI. Trimming took 10 bases from V and 1 from J, leaving 14 bases between them. The CDR3 sequence is CANPDPISYEQYF. The CDR3 region has the DNA TGTGCCAACCCGGACCCGATATCCTACGAGCAGTACTTC.

CDR3 DNA: TGTGCCAGCAGTACACCGGGACAGGTAGCCTACGAGCAGTACTTC. Protein sequence: CASSTPGQVAYEQYF. This sequence joins TRBV28 and TRBJ2-7; 8 positions match TRBD1. V lost 5 bases, J lost 2 bases, and 8 bases stayed unmatched. The CDR3 is 15 residues long. The V gene's germline CDR1 is MDHEN and CDR2 SYDVKM.

V is TRBV7-3 and J is TRBJ2-3; TRBD2 matches 7 bases. Unmatched junction bases numbered 2, after V lost 2 bases and J lost 0 bases. CDR1 and CDR2 (germline): SGHTA, FQGTGA. The CDR3 is 15 amino acids. This CDR3 is CASSLGRGSTDTQYF. For the CDR3, the DNA is TGTGCCAGCAGCTTAGGGCGGGGGAGCACAGATACGCAGTATTTT.

This chain uses TRBV3-1 (or the pseudogene TRBV3-2) with TRBJ2-7, with D possibly being TRBD2 (6 bases). Between the trimmed V and J ends, which lost 5 bases and 2 bases, there was a span of 13 bases. Germline values: CDR1 LGHDT, CDR2 YNNKEL (reference sequence). This CDR3 is 14 amino acids long. Here the CDR3 DNA reads TGTGCCAGCAGCTTCAGGCGGGGAACCTACGAGCAGTACTTC. Encoded protein: CASSFRRGTYEQYF.

The genes are TRBV19 and TRBJ1-6, with TRBD1 as a possible D gene (5 bases). V was cut by 6 bases and J by 14 bases, with 20 bases left in between. Germline V gives CDR1 LNHDA, CDR2 SQIVND (reference sequence). The length of the CDR3 is 14 residues. In nucleotides, the CDR3 is TGTGCCAGTAGCGACAGCCCCCGTCGTGAATCCCTCCACTTT. It translates to CASSDSPRRESLHF. Combining the CDR3 with reference TRBV19 and TRBJ1-6 gives the whole variable domain DGGITQSPKYLFRKEGQNVTLSCEQNLNHDAMYWYRQDPGQGLRLIYYSQIVNDFQKGDIAEGYSVSREKKESFPLTVTSAQKNPTAFYLCASSDSPRRESLHFGNGTRLTVT.

This sequence joins TRBV18 and TRBJ1-1; D is unclear. Germline V CDR1 and CDR2: KGHSH, LQKENI. CDR3 length equals 13 residues. The V end was cut by 6 bases, the J end by 3 bases, with 11 bases between. For the CDR3, the DNA is TGTGCCAGCTCGTTAGGGTCGGACACTGAAGCTTTCTTT. Protein product: CASSLGSDTEAFF. The full variable domain, in which reference TRBV18 and TRBJ1-1 provide the parts outside the CDR3, is NAGVMQNPRHLVRRRGQEARLRCSPMKGHSHVYWYRQLPEEGLKFMVYLQKENIIDESGMPKERFSAEFPKEGPSILRIQQVVRGDSAAYFCASSLGSDTEAFFGQGTRLTVV.

This clone has a handful of counts. The V call is TRBV27, the J call TRBJ2-7, with D possibly matching TRBD2 (6 bases). Germline CDR1 MNHEY, CDR2 SMNVEV (reference sequence). V was pared by 7 bases and J by 3 bases, with 16 bases between. CDR3 length: 14 residues. In DNA, the CDR3 is TGTGCCAGCAAGGGGCTAGCGTCCTTCTACGAGCAGTACTTC. Its protein is CASKGLASFYEQYF.

The V call is TRBV19, the J call TRBJ1-3, with D unresolved. Trimming shortened V by 1 base and J by 0 bases, and 7 bases separated the two germline ends. From germline, CDR1 is LNHDA and CDR2 SQIVND (reference sequence). The CDR3 length is 15 residues. This chain's CDR3 is CASSIGGSSGNTIYF. The CDR3 DNA is TGTGCCAGTAGTATAGGTGGAAGCTCTGGAAACACCATATATTTT.

The V gene is TRBV19, the J gene TRBJ1-2, with D possibly TRBD1 on 5 matching bases. Germline V lookup: CDR1 LNHDA, CDR2 SQIVND (reference sequence). The CDR3 covers 13 residues. V lost 4 bases and J lost 4, with 10 bases in between. The CDR3 reads CASSTIDSYGYTF. CDR3 nucleotide sequence: TGTGCCAGTAGTACGATAGACAGCTATGGCTACACCTTC.

The CDR3 nucleotides read TGTGCCAGCAGTCGTGGCCGTAACTCCTACGAGCAGTACTTC. Protein sequence: CASSRGRNSYEQYF. The chain joins TRBV6-2 or TRBV6-3 to TRBJ2-7; no definite D call. The germline V gene has CDR1 MNHEY and CDR2 SVGEGT. The V end lost 5 bases, the J end lost 0 bases, and 11 bases lay between the germline ends. The CDR3 is 14 amino acids.

The CDR3 sequence: CASSPDRGYGYTF. The DNA for the CDR3 is TGTGCCAGCAGTCCAGACAGGGGATATGGCTACACCTTC. The V call is TRBV12-3 or TRBV12-4, the J call TRBJ1-2, with 8 bases aligning to TRBD1. Trimming at V came to 5 bases and at J to 5 bases, leaving 4 bases not matched to a gene. The CDR3 has 13 residues.

The chain carries TRBV5-1 and TRBJ1-1, with D possibly TRBD1 on 5 matching bases. The V end lost 0 bases, the J end lost 4 bases, and 13 bases lay between the germline ends. Germline V gives CDR1 SGHRS, CDR2 YFSETQ. This CDR3 has 15 amino acids. This chain's CDR3 is CASSLGSWGTTEAFF. The CDR3 bases are TGCGCCAGCAGCTTGGGTTCGTGGGGGACCACTGAAGCTTTCTTT.

The V call is TRBV23-1, the J call TRBJ1-2; D gene uncertain. TRBV23-1 is an open reading frame whose function is uncertain. The CDR3 has 9 amino acids. Deletions cut 8 bases from V and 8 bases from J, with 6 bases between. CDR3 residues: CASEKGYTF. CDR3 coding DNA: TGCGCCAGCGAAAAAGGCTACACCTTC.